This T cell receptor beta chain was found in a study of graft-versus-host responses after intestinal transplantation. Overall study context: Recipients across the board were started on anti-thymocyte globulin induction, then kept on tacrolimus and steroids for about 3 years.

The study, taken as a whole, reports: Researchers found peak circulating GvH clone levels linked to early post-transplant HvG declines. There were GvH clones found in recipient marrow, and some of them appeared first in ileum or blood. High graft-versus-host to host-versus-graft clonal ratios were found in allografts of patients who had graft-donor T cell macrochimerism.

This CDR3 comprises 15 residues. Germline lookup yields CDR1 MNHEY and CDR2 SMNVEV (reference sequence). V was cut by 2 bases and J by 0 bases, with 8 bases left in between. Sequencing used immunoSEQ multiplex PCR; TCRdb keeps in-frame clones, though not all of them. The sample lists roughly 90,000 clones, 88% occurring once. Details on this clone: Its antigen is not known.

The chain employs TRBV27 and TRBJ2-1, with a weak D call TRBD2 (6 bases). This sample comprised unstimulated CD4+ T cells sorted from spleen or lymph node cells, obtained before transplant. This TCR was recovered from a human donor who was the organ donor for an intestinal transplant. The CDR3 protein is CASSLLASSYNEQFF. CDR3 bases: TGTGCCAGCAGTTTACTAGCGAGCTCCTACAATGAGCAGTTCTTC.